Listed here is a single T cell receptor (beta chain). The sample belongs to a study of blood T cell repertoires in COVID-19. About the study: The United States, Italy and Spain were the sources of the acute and convalescent COVID-19 samples. T cells, B-cell-depleted T cells, or PBMCs provided the cDNA or gDNA that served as material.

V was trimmed by 4 bases and J by 6 bases, leaving 6 bases between them. Germline loops: CDR1 SGDLS, CDR2 YYNGEE. This CDR3 has 11 amino acids. Produced via immunoSEQ multiplex PCR; TCRdb's table is partial and in-frame only. The sample includes about 160,000 clones, over 70% of them seen just once. The sequencing input was peripheral blood. The chain recombines TRBV9 with TRBJ2-3; D perhaps matches TRBD1 (6 bases). This clonotype was obtained from a man in his 70s with acute or convalescent COVID-19. CDR3 amino acids: CASSRGDTQYF. CDR3 bases: TGTGCCAGCAGCAGGGGGGATACGCAGTATTTT.